This T cell receptor (beta chain) stems from a study of cytomegalovirus exposure and HLA in healthy donors. Points from the study as a whole: Using a false discovery rate of 0.05, a later analysis showed that approximately 17,000 TCR beta sequences were associated with HLA alleles. Beyond CMV serostatus, there was no information to go on about immune exposure.

The CDR3 consists of 17 residues. Germline assignment: CDR1 SGHTS and CDR2 YDEGEE. The V end was cut by 0 bases, the J end by 6 bases, with 19 bases between. Amplification used 60 Vbeta primers and 13 Jbeta primers. Generated by immunoSEQ multiplex PCR, the TCRdb table keeps only in-frame clones and is missing some. Of some 190,000 clones listed, over 70% are singletons. At the time of sampling, donors were nominally healthy, though unrecorded immune exposures were likely. Concerning this clone itself: The antigen remains undetermined.

The TCR originated in a man younger than 30 in good health and CMV-seronegative. The sample comprised PBMCs. This sequence joins TRBV5-8 and TRBJ2-1, with D possibly TRBD2 on 7 matching bases. CDR3 nucleotide sequence: TGTGCCAGCAGCTTGGCGACGGGTGGACTAGGGGGCAATGAGCAGTTCTTC. It codes for CASSLATGGLGGNEQFF.